This T cell receptor beta chain was captured in a study of cytomegalovirus exposure and HLA in healthy donors. This CDR3 has 14 amino acids. Germline CDR1 is SNHLY and CDR2 is FYNNEI. V gave up 6 bases and J gave up 2 bases, with 10 bases separating them. This clone was counted once. The antigen remains undetermined. Whole-study results and caveats: In a later analysis, several top co-occurrence clusters appeared linked to parvovirus B19, influenza, CMV and Epstein-Barr virus.

The PCR employed 60 Vbeta primers together with 13 Jbeta primers. Only in-frame clones appear in the TCRdb table, and some are missing; sequencing was by immunoSEQ multiplex PCR. This table holds some 100,000 clones, roughly 75% found once. The chain couples TRBV2 to TRBJ2-2; D possibly corresponds to TRBD2 (5 bases). The receptor comes from a male donor in good health and CMV-seropositive. Sequences were obtained from PBMCs. CDR3 coding DNA: TGTGCCAGCAGGCCCGGGATAAACACCGGGGAGCTGTTTTTT. This sequence encodes CASRPGINTGELFF.